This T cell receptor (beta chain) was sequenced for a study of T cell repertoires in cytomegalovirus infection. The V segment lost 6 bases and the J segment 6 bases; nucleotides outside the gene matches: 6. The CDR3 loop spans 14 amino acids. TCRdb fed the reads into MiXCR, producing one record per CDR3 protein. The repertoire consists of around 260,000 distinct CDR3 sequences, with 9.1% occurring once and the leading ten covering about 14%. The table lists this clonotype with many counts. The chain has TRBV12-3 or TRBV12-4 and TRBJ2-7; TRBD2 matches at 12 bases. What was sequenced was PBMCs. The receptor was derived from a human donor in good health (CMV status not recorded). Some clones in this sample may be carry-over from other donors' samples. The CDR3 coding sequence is TGTGCCAGCAGATTTTCACTAGCGGGAGGCGAGCAGTACTTC. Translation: CASRFSLAGGEQYF.